Included here is one T cell receptor (beta chain) sequence, with context. The sample belongs to a study of CD8 T cells in Susac syndrome. Each multiple sclerosis control was a treatment-naive patient with relapsing-remitting disease that was either stable or active. TEMRA cells were FACS-enriched, unlike CD8+ and CD4+ T cells, which were negatively isolated. Random hexamers were used to reverse transcribe an amount of about 0.45 to 1 ug RNA. An immunoSEQ multiplex PCR generated amplified TCR beta CDR3 products spanning 54 Vbeta and 13 Jbeta. TCRdb processed the immunoSEQ multiplex PCR reads anew with MiXCR; each CDR3 protein has one entry. The sample lists just over 300,000 distinct CDR3 sequences, 90% to 95% occurring once. This CDR3 is 16 amino acids long. The V end was cut by 4 bases, the J end by 2 bases, with 15 bases between. Per the germline V gene, CDR1 is KGHSH and CDR2 is LQKENI.

Sequenced sample: CD4+ T cells from PBMCs. This chain connects TRBV18 to TRBJ1-5; D uncertain. The clonotype originates from a human donor with multiple sclerosis. This CDR3 reads CASSHSSRGGNQPQHF. CDR3 bases: TGTGCCAGCTCACACTCAAGTCGAGGAGGCAATCAGCCCCAGCATTTT.